The next 11 T cell receptor beta chains were all read from a single sample in a study of beta chain features in type 1 diabetes. The study reverse transcribed the entire isolated RNA, so it sequenced expressed TCRB transcripts. Using immunoSEQ multiplex PCR, the repertoire was profiled, and TCRdb retains in-frame clones only, with some absent. The data hold about 620,000 clones, with 15% to 17% observed a single time. Sequences were obtained from naive CD4+ T cells from blood. The receptor set was obtained from a man aged 18-30 years in good health.

A few counts support this clone. V usage is TRBV7-9 and J usage is TRBJ2-1; possibly TRBD1 or TRBD2 for D (5 bases each). This CDR3 has 15 residues. V was pared by 5 bases and J by 5 bases, with 16 bases between. Germline V gives CDR1 SEHNR, CDR2 FQNEAQ (reference sequence). The CDR3 loop is CASSNGTLWNNEQFF. Written as DNA, the CDR3 is TGTGCCAGCAGCAACGGGACCCTTTGGAACAATGAGCAGTTCTTC.

DNA for the CDR3: TGTGCCAGCAGCTTAGTAAGTTCCGGCAATCAGCCCCAGCATTTT. Translation: CASSLVSSGNQPQHF. This rearrangement joins TRBV7-2 to TRBJ1-5; D is ambiguous. The CDR3 sequence is 15 residues long. V lost 1 base to trimming and J lost 2 bases, with 9 bases between them. Germline V gene data show CDR1 as SGHTA and CDR2 as FQGNSA.

The rearrangement links TRBV11-2 to TRBJ2-4, with a weak D call TRBD1 (6 bases). Trimming shortened V by 2 bases and J by 0 bases, and 11 bases separated the two germline ends. Germline V CDR1 and CDR2: SGHAT, FQNNGV. The CDR3 spans 16 residues. CDR3 sequence: CASSLLRDIAKNIQYF. DNA for the CDR3: TGTGCCAGCAGCTTACTCCGGGACATAGCCAAAAACATTCAGTACTTC.

V usage is TRBV4-2 and J usage is TRBJ2-4; D gene uncertain. The V end was cut by 1 base, the J end by 6 bases, with 7 bases between. CDR3 size: 13 residues. From germline, CDR1 is LGHNA and CDR2 YNFKEQ. The CDR3 region has the DNA TGTGCCAGCAGCCAAGGGACCCCAAACATTCAGTACTTC. This gives the protein CASSQGTPNIQYF.

The V gene is TRBV5-1, the J gene TRBJ1-2; no clear D. The CDR3 extends over 14 amino acids. Germline V gene lookup returns CDR1 SGHRS and CDR2 YFSETQ. Trimming took 4 bases from V and 2 from J, leaving 12 bases between them. The CDR3 DNA sequence: TGCGCCAGCAGCCTTCAAGGGATAAACTATGGCTACACCTTC. Translating gives CASSLQGINYGYTF.

Only a few counts were recorded for this clone. V usage is TRBV14 and J usage is TRBJ1-1; the D is unclear. The germline V gene encodes CDR1 SGHDN and CDR2 FVKESK. V lost 2 bases and J lost 5, with 12 bases in between. The CDR3 has 14 amino acids. The CDR3 DNA follows: TGTGCCAGCAGCCAAAACCGGGGTCAGACTGAAGCTTTCTTT. Its translation: CASSQNRGQTEAFF.

This chain joins TRBV28 and TRBJ1-3; D is possibly TRBD1 (5 bases). This CDR3 is built from 13 residues. CDR1 is MDHEN and CDR2 is SYDVKM in the germline V gene. Trimming left V 5 bases short and J 10 bases short, with 15 bases between. The CDR3 here is CASSTRQLGTIYF. CDR3 sequence (DNA): TGTGCCAGCAGTACCCGACAGCTTGGGACCATATATTTT.

This clone was observed a handful of times. The rearrangement uses TRBV27 and TRBJ1-4, with 11 bases aligning to TRBD1. The V gene end was trimmed by 3 bases and the J gene end by 8 bases; junction bases not matched to a gene: 5. Looked up from germline, CDR1 is MNHEY and CDR2 is SMNVEV (reference sequence). The CDR3 loop spans 15 amino acids. CDR3: CASSLKDRGREKLFF. The CDR3 bases are TGTGCCAGCAGTTTGAAGGACAGGGGGCGAGAAAAACTGTTTTTT.

This clone came up a few times. The chain uses TRBV6-6 and TRBJ2-5, with D perhaps TRBD2 (5 bases). CDR1 is MNHNY, CDR2 SVGAGI, per germline (reference sequence). CDR3 length: 13 amino acids. Trimming cost V 7 bases and J 5 bases, with 14 bases left between them. The CDR3 DNA sequence: TGTGCCAGCAAGGGCCAGAGGGTTGAGACCCAGTACTTC. Protein sequence: CASKGQRVETQYF.

The gene calls are TRBV20-1 and TRBJ1-2; D remains ambiguous. This CDR3 contains 11 residues. CDR1 and CDR2 from the germline V gene are DFQATT and SNEGSKA (reference sequence). The ends were cut back, 4 bases at V and 1 base at J, with 4 bases in the middle. CDR3 in amino acids: CSAIDNYGYTF. In nucleotides, the CDR3 is TGCAGTGCTATTGATAACTATGGCTACACCTTC.

As regards this clone: The sample contains more than one DNA sequence encoding this CDR3. The V gene is TRBV18, the J gene TRBJ1-2, with 7 positions matching TRBD1. V shed 2 bases and J 0 bases; nucleotides not matched to a gene: 0. This CDR3 spans 14 amino acids. The germline gives CDR1 KGHSH, CDR2 LQKENI. DNA of the CDR3: TGTGCCAGCTCACCAGACAGGGCTAACTATGGCTACACCTTC. Translation gives CASSPDRANYGYTF.